The 14 T cell receptor beta chains given below trace back to one sample, sequenced in a study of regulatory T cells in long-lasting Graves disease. Construction of the TCR beta libraries employed iRepertoire HTBI primers in conjunction with Arm-PCR of CDR3 regions. Via MiXCR, TCRdb re-called the multiplex PCR reads, giving one row per CDR3 protein. The table records approximately 350,000 distinct CDR3 sequences, 16% of them present only once. Indicated time point: newly diagnosed GD, antithyroid drugs for less than 3 months. Making the TCR library involved RNA that had been extracted from PBMCs. These data were also filed under a second study, of T cells in Graves' hyperthyroidism and ophthalmopathy.

Sequenced material: peripheral blood mononuclear cells (PBMCs), taken at new diagnosis, from a patient treated with antithyroid drugs. These receptors were taken from a man aged 40-49 years with Graves disease.

This chain joins TRBV9 and TRBJ2-2, with 9 bases that match TRBD1. V lost 3 bases to trimming and J lost 4 bases; unmatched junction nucleotides: 7. This CDR3 spans 16 amino acids. Germline CDR1 reads SGDLS; CDR2 reads YYNGEE. CDR3 sequence reads: CASSADYRGRTGELFF. The CDR3 bases are TGTGCCAGCAGCGCCGATTACAGGGGGCGCACCGGGGAGCTGTTTTTT.

This chain connects TRBV2 to TRBJ2-1, with a weak D call TRBD2 (5 bases). This CDR3 spans 14 amino acids. Germline-derived CDR1 and CDR2 are SNHLY and FYNNEI. The V and J ends lost 5 bases and 4 bases respectively, with 12 bases between them. CDR3 bases: TGTGCCAGCAGTTCCGGACTTCGTTACAATGAGCAGTTCTTC. Translation: CASSSGLRYNEQFF.

This clonotype was found many times. V is TRBV20-1 and J is TRBJ2-7; 7 bases fit TRBD2. After removal of 2 bases from V and 4 bases from J, the junction contained 11 bases not matched to a gene. This CDR3 is 15 amino acids long. Germline CDR1 and CDR2: DFQATT and SNEGSKA (reference sequence). Written as DNA, the CDR3 is TGCAGTGCTAGACGACACCTTTCCGGGAGGTACGAGCAGTACTTC. Its translation is CSARRHLSGRYEQYF.

There are many counts of this clonotype. The V gene is TRBV4-2, the J gene TRBJ2-7, with D possibly matching TRBD1 (6 bases). This CDR3 has 17 amino acids. Trimming took 0 bases from V and 2 from J, leaving 17 bases between them. The germline V gene has CDR1 LGHNA and CDR2 YNFKEQ. The CDR3 here is CASSQDSWGTRPYEQYF. As DNA, the CDR3 is TGTGCCAGCAGCCAAGATTCGTGGGGGACAAGGCCCTACGAGCAGTACTTC.

Only a few counts were recorded for this clonotype. The chain carries TRBV7-9 and TRBJ2-6; 8 nucleotides line up with TRBD1. Trimming removed 6 bases from V and 1 base from J; junction bases left unmatched: 8. CDR3 length: 17 amino acids. CDR1 and CDR2 from the germline V gene are SEHNR and FQNEAQ (reference sequence). CDR3 sequence: CASRPQGVWSGANVLTF. DNA for the CDR3: TGTGCCAGCAGACCACAGGGGGTTTGGTCTGGGGCCAACGTCCTGACTTTC. The whole variable domain, remainder taken from reference TRBV7-9 and TRBJ2-6, is DTGVSQNPRHKITKRGQNVTFRCDPISEHNRLYWYRQTLGQGPEFLTYFQNEAQLEKSRLLSDRFSAERPKGSFSTLEIQRTEQGDSAMYLCASRPQGVWSGANVLTFGAGSRLTVL.

The sample holds a few counts of this clonotype. The CDR3 DNA follows: TGTGCCATCAGTGAGTCGGCAGGGGCCGCCGGGGAGCTGTTTTTT. Translation gives CAISESAGAAGELFF. This chain uses TRBV10-3 with TRBJ2-2, with D possibly TRBD1 on 6 matching bases. The CDR3 runs 15 residues. Germline V lookup: CDR1 ENHRY, CDR2 SYGVKD. V dropped 0 bases and J dropped 6 bases, with 11 bases sitting between them.

There are many counts of this clonotype. The chain combines TRBV6-1 with TRBJ1-4; a possible D gene is TRBD1 (5 bases). V dropped 6 bases and J dropped 7 bases, with 12 bases sitting between them. Germline V gene sequence: CDR1 MNHNS, CDR2 SASEGT. This CDR3 contains 13 residues. The CDR3 here is CASRDSGIEKLFF. The CDR3 DNA reads TGTGCCAGCAGGGACTCAGGGATTGAAAAACTGTTTTTT.

The genes are TRBV4-3 and TRBJ2-3; perhaps TRBD2 as D (6 bases). The CDR3 consists of 15 residues. Between the trimmed V and J ends, which lost 1 base and 4 bases, there was a span of 12 bases. CDR1 and CDR2 from the germline V gene are LGHNA and YSLEER. Written as DNA, the CDR3 is TGCGCCAGCAGCCAAGTGGGGGGTTTGGCAGATACGCAGTATTTT. Its protein is CASSQVGGLADTQYF.

J is TRBJ2-3 and V is TRBV6-4, with D hard to call. The CDR3 runs 16 residues. The V gene's germline CDR1 is MRHNA and CDR2 SNTAGT. V was trimmed by 0 bases and J by 1 base, leaving 11 bases between them. CDR3 DNA sequence: TGTGCCAGCAGTGACTCGAGTCTAGGTGGCACAGATACGCAGTATTTT. Its protein is CASSDSSLGGTDTQYF.

J is TRBJ2-7 and V is TRBV7-9; no reliable D call. Looked up from germline, CDR1 is SEHNR and CDR2 is FQNEAQ (reference sequence). V gave up 6 bases and J gave up 0 bases, with 15 bases separating them. This CDR3 comprises 15 residues. For the CDR3, the DNA is TGTGCCAGCAGAGCCGACCTGGCAAGCTCCTACGAGCAGTACTTC. Amino acid sequence: CASRADLASSYEQYF.

This clonotype was counted ten times or more. This rearrangement joins TRBV7-9 to TRBJ2-5; 7 bases are a match to TRBD1. The length of the CDR3 is 14 residues. V lost 4 bases, J lost 5 bases, and 7 bases stayed unmatched. Germline CDR1 SEHNR, CDR2 FQNEAQ (reference sequence). CDR3 amino acids: CASSSRTGWETQYF. CDR3 DNA: TGTGCCAGCAGCTCGCGGACAGGTTGGGAGACCCAGTACTTC.

The chain has TRBV20-1 and TRBJ2-7; D may be TRBD1 or TRBD2 (6 bases each). Germline V CDR1 and CDR2: DFQATT, SNEGSKA (reference sequence). The germline V and J ends were trimmed by 4 bases and 5 bases, with 21 bases remaining between them. The CDR3 contains 15 residues. The CDR3 spells CSAIPRGRRRDEQYF. For the CDR3, the DNA is TGCAGTGCTATCCCCCGGGGGCGCCGTAGGGACGAGCAGTACTTC.

Concerning this clonotype itself: A far more abundant clone sits one base away, making this likely a read error. Written as DNA, the CDR3 is TGTGCCAGCTCACCATACTCTTCCAGCGGGGGGAACAATGAGCAGTACTTC. Translating gives CASSPYSSSGGNNEQYF. This chain joins TRBV2 and TRBJ2-5, with TRBD2 identical over 9 bases. CDR3 length: 17 residues. V gave up 8 bases and J gave up 11 bases; unmatched junction bases: 24. Germline CDR1 SNHLY, CDR2 FYNNEI.

The V and J genes are TRBV20-1 and TRBJ2-3; TRBD2 matches at 9 bases. Germline-derived CDR1 and CDR2 are DFQATT and SNEGSKA (reference sequence). The CDR3 length is 14 residues. Trimming removed 6 bases from V and 3 bases from J; junction bases left unmatched: 7. In DNA, the CDR3 is TGCAGTGCGGGCCTAGCGGGGTTGACAGATACGCAGTATTTT. It is translated as CSAGLAGLTDTQYF.